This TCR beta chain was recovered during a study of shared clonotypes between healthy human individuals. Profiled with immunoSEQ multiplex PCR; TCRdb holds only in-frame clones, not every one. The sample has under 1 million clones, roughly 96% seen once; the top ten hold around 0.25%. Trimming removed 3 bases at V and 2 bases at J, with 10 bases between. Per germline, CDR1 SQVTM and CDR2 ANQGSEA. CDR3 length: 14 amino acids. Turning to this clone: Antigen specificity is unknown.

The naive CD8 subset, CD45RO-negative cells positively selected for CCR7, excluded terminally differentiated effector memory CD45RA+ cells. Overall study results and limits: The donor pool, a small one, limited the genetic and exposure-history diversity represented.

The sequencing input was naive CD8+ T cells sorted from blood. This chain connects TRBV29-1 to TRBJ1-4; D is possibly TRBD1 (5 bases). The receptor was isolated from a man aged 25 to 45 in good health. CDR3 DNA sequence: TGCAGCGTTGAGGTTCAGGGTACTAATGAAAAACTGTTTTTT. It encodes CSVEVQGTNEKLFF.